The present TCR beta chain was sequenced within a study of T cell responses to AZD1222 COVID-19 vaccine. In its sample, this clone was seen a few times. Looked up from germline, CDR1 is GTSNPN and CDR2 is SVGIG (reference sequence). The ends lost 3 bases at V and 6 bases at J; junction bases unmatched: 8. The CDR3 length is 14 residues. Assay: immunoSEQ multiplex PCR; the TCRdb copy retains only in-frame clones and omits some. This sample has 130,000 to 150,000 clones, with 82% found just once. The V gene is TRBV30, the J gene TRBJ1-5, with TRBD1 matching over 7 bases. This receptor was identified in an adult in good health. The sequencing here drew on peripheral blood, taken on day 0 of MenACWY control vaccination. The CDR3 nucleotides are TGTGCCTGGAGCCGACAGGGTCGGGGTCAGCCCCAGCATTTT. Protein: CAWSRQGRGQPQHF.